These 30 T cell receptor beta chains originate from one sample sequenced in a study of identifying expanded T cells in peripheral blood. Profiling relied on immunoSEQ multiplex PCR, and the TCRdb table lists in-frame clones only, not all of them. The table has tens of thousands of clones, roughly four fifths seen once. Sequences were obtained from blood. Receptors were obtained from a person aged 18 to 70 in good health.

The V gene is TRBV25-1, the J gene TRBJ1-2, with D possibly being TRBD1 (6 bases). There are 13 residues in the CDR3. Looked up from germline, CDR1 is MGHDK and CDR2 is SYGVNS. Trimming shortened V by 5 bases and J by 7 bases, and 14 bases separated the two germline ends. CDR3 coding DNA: TGTGCCAGCAGTAATCTGGGGGCGATTGGCTACACCTTC. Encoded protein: CASSNLGAIGYTF.

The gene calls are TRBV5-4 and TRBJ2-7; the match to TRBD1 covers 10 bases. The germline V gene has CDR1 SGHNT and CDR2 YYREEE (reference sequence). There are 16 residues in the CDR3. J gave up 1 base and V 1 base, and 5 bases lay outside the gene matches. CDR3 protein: CASSLRSGQGSYEQYF. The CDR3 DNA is TGTGCCAGCAGCTTGAGGTCGGGACAGGGGTCCTACGAGCAGTACTTC.

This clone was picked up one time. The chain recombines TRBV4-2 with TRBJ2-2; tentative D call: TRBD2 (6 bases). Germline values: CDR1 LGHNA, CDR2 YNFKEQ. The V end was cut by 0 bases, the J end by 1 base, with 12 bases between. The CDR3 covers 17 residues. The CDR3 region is CASSQEPRGGNTGELFF. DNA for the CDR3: TGTGCCAGCAGCCAAGAGCCGCGGGGAGGGAACACCGGGGAGCTGTTTTTT.

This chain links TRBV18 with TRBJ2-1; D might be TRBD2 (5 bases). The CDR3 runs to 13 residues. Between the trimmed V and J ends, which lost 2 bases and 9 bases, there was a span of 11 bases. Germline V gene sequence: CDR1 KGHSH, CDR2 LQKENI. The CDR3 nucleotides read TGTGCCAGCTCACCAATTCTAGGGAGTGAGCAGTTCTTC. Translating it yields CASSPILGSEQFF.

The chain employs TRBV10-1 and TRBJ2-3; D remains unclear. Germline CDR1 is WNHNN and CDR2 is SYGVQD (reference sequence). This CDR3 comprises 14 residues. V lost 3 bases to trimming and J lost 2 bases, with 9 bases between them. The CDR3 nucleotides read TGCGCCAGCAGTGATGGCCAGGTCACAGATACGCAGTATTTT. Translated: CASSDGQVTDTQYF.

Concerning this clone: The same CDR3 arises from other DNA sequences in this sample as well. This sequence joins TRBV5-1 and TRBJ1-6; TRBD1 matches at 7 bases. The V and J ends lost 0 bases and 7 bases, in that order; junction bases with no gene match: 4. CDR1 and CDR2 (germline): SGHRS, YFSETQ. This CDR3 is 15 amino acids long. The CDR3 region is CASSLDGGGNSPLHF. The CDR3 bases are TGCGCCAGCAGCTTGGACGGAGGGGGCAATTCACCCCTCCACTTT.

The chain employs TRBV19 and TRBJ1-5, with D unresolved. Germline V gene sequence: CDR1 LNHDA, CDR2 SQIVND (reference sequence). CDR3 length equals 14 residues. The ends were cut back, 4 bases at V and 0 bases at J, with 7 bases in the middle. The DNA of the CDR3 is TGTGCCAGTAGTAGGGTTTATAGCAATCAGCCCCAGCATTTT. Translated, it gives CASSRVYSNQPQHF. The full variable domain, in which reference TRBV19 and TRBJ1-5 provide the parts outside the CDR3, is DGGITQSPKYLFRKEGQNVTLSCEQNLNHDAMYWYRQDPGQGLRLIYYSQIVNDFQKGDIAEGYSVSREKKESFPLTVTSAQKNPTAFYLCASSRVYSNQPQHFGDGTRLSIL.

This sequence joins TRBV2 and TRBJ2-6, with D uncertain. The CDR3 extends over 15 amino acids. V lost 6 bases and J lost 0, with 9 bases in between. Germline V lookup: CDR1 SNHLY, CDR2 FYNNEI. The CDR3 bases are TGTGCCAGCAGATGGCAAACCTCTGGGGCCAACGTCCTGACTTTC. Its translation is CASRWQTSGANVLTF.

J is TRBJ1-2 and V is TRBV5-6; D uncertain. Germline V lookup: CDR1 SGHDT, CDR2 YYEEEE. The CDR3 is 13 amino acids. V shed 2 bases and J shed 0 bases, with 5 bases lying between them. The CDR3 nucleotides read TGTGCCAGCAGCTTCAGGACTAACTATGGCTACACCTTC. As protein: CASSFRTNYGYTF.

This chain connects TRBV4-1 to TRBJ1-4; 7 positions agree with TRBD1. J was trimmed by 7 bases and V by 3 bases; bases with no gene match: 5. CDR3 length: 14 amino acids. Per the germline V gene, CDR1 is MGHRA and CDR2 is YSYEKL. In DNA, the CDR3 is TGCGCCAGCAGCCACTACCAGGGGGGTGAAAAACTGTTTTTT. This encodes CASSHYQGGEKLFF.

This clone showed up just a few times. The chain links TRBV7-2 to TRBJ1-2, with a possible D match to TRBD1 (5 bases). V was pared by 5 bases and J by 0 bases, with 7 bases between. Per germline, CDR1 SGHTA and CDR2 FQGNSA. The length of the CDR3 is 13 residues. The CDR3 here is CASSKQANYGYTF. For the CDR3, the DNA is TGTGCCAGCAGCAAACAGGCTAACTATGGCTACACCTTC.

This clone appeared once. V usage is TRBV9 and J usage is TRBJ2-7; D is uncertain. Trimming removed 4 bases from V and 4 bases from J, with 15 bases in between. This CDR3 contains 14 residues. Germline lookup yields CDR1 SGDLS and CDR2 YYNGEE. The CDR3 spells CASSSTLLGYEQYF. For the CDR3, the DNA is TGTGCCAGCAGCTCCACGCTCCTGGGGTACGAGCAGTACTTC.

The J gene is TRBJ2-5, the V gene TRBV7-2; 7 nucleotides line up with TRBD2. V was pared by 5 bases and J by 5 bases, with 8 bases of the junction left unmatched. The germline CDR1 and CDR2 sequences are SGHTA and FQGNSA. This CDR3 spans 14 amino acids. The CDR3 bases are TGTGCCAGCAGCAGAGCGGGAAATTCCGAGACCCAGTACTTC. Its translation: CASSRAGNSETQYF.

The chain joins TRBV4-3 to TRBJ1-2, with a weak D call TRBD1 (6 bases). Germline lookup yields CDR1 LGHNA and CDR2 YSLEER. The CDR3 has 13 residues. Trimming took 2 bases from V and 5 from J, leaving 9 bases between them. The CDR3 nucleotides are TGCGCCAGCAGCCAATCCGGGACATATGGCTACACCTTC. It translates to CASSQSGTYGYTF.

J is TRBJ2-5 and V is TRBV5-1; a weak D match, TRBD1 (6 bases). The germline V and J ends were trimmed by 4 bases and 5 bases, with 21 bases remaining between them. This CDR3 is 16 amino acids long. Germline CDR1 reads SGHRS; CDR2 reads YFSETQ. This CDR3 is CASSPPDSGRVETQYF. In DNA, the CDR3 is TGCGCCAGCAGCCCGCCGGACAGTGGGCGGGTTGAGACCCAGTACTTC.

CDR3 DNA: TGTGCCAGCAGTGAAACCCATGGGCGGGGGAATGGCTACACCTTC. It encodes CASSETHGRGNGYTF. V usage is TRBV6-1 and J usage is TRBJ1-2; D possibly corresponds to TRBD1 (5 bases). The CDR3 is 15 amino acids. Germline V gene lookup returns CDR1 MNHNS and CDR2 SASEGT. Trimming took off 2 bases at V and 6 bases at J, with 16 bases between the two ends.

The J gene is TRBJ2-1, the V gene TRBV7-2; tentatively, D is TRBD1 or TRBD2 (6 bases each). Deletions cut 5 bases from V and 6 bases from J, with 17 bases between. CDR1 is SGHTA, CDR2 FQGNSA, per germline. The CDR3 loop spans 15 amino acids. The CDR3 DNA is TGTGCCAGCAGCAAAGGGGGGTACACGACCAATGAGCAGTTCTTC. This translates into CASSKGGYTTNEQFF.

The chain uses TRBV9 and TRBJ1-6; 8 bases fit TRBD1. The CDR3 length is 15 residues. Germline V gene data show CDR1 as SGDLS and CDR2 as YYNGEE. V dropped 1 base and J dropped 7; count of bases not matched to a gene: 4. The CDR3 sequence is CASSVFTGGNSPLHF. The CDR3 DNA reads TGTGCCAGCAGCGTATTTACAGGGGGGAATTCACCCCTCCACTTT.

The CDR3 is CASSEDSRYEQYF. The CDR3 bases are TGTGCCAGCAGTGAAGACAGCAGGTACGAGCAGTACTTC. V and J are TRBV6-1 and TRBJ2-7; D gene ambiguous. Germline V gene data show CDR1 as MNHNS and CDR2 as SASEGT. This CDR3 comprises 13 residues. V was cut by 1 base and J by 4 bases, with 8 bases left in between.

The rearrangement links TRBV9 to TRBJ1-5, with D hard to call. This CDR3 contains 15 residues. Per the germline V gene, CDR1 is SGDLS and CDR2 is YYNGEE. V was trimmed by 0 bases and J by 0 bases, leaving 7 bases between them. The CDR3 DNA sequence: TGTGCCAGCAGCGTAGGGGGATATAGCAATCAGCCCCAGCATTTT. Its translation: CASSVGGYSNQPQHF.

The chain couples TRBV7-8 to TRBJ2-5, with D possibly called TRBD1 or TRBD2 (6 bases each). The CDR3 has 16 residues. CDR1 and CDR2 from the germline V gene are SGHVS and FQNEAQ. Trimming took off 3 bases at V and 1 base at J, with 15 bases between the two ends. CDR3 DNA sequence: TGTGCCAGCAGCTTCTCGGCCTGGGGGGCCCAAGAGACCCAGTACTTC. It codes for CASSFSAWGAQETQYF.

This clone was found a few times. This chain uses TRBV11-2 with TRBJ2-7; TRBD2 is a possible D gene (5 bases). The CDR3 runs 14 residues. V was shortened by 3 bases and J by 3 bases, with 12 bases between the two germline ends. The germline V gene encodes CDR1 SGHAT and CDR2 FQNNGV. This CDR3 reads CASSFVGLDYEQYV. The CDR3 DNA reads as TGTGCCAGCAGCTTTGTCGGACTCGACTACGAGCAGTACGTC.

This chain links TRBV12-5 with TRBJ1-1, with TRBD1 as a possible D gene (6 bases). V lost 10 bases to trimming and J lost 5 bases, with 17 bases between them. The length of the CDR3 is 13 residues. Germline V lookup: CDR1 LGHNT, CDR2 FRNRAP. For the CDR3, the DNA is TGTGCTACCATGACCGGGGGCAAAACTGAAGCTTTCTTT. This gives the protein CATMTGGKTEAFF.

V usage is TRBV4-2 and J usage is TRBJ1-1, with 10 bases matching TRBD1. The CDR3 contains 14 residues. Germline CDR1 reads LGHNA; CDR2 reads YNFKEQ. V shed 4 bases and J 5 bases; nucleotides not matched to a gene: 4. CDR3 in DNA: TGTGCCAGCAGCCCGGGACAGGGGCGGACTGAAGCTTTCTTT. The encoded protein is CASSPGQGRTEAFF.

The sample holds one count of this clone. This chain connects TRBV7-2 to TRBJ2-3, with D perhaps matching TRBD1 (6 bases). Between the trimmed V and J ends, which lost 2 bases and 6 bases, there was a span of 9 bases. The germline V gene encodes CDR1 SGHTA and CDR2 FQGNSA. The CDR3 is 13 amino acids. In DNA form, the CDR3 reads TGTGCCAGCAGCTTATCCAGGGGTGATACGCAGTATTTT. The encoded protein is CASSLSRGDTQYF.

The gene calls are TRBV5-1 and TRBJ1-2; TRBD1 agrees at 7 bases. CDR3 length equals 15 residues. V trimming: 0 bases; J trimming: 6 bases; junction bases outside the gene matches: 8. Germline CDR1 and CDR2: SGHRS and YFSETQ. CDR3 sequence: CASSLVALTGDGYTF. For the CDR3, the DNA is TGCGCCAGCAGCTTGGTGGCCTTAACAGGGGATGGCTACACCTTC.

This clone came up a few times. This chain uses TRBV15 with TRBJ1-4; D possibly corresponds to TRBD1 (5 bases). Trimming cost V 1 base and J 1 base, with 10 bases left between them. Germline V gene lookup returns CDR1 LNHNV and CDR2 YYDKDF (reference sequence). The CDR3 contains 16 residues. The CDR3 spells CATSRGTGQTNEKLFF. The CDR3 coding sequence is TGTGCCACCAGCAGAGGCACAGGTCAAACTAATGAAAAACTGTTTTTT.

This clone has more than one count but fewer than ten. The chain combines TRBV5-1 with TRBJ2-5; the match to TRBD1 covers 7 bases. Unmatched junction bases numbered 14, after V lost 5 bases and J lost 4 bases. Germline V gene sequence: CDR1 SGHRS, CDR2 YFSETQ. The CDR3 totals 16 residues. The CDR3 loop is CASSSRTGISRETQYF. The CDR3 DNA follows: TGCGCCAGCAGTTCGAGGACAGGAATTAGTCGAGAGACCCAGTACTTC.

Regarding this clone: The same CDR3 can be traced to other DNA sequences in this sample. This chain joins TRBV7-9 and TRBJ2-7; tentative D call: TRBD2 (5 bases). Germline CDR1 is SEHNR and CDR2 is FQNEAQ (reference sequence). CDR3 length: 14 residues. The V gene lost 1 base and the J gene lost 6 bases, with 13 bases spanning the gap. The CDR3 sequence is CASSLVGGSGEQYF. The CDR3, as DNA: TGTGCCAGCAGCTTAGTAGGAGGTTCGGGCGAGCAGTACTTC. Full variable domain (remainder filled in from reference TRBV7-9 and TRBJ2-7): DTGVSQNPRHKITKRGQNVTFRCDPISEHNRLYWYRQTLGQGPEFLTYFQNEAQLEKSRLLSDRFSAERPKGSFSTLEIQRTEQGDSAMYLCASSLVGGSGEQYFGPGTRLTVT.

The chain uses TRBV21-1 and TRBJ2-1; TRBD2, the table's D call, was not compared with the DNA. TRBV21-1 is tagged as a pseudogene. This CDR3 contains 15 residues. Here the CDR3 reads CASSYIGENSNEQFF. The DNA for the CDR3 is TGTGCCAGCAGCTATATCGGGGAAAATTCCAATGAGCAGTTCTTC.